This T cell receptor (beta chain) was recorded in a study of cytomegalovirus exposure and HLA in healthy donors. Whole-study results and caveats: Earlier findings revealed that most TCR beta V segments proved productive either about 90% or about 30% of the time.

To note about this clone: As yet, its antigen is unknown.

The PCR employed 60 Vbeta primers together with 13 Jbeta primers. Profiled with immunoSEQ multiplex PCR; TCRdb holds only in-frame clones, not every one. The sample has approximately 80,000 clones, 55% to 70% seen once. CDR3 length equals 15 residues. CDR1 is MNHEY, CDR2 SVGAGI, per germline. Deletions cut 1 base from V and 0 bases from J, with 9 bases between. The chain couples TRBV6-5 to TRBJ1-1; the D is unclear. This TCR came from a woman in her thirties or forties in good health and CMV-seropositive. The sample taken for sequencing was PBMCs. DNA of the CDR3: TGTGCCAGCAGTTACTGGGCAGATCTGAACACTGAAGCTTTCTTT. It translates to CASSYWADLNTEAFF.